The sequence of this T cell receptor (beta chain) was determined in a study of CD8+ T cells in alopecia areata. As for the study in general: Tofacitinib treatment spanned 6 to 18 months, with 6 months off drug afterward. Percentage of affected scalp area was the basis on which treated patients' severity was scored. Study-level results: Normal scalp showed lower clonality than lesional scalp, especially alopecia totalis/universalis.

The J segment lost 3 bases and the V segment lost 6 bases, leaving 10 bases of the junction unmatched. This CDR3 has 16 residues. Per the germline V gene, CDR1 is MGHDK and CDR2 is SYGVNS. Extracted RNA was reverse transcribed into cDNA, the sequencing template. Profiled with immunoSEQ multiplex PCR; TCRdb holds only in-frame clones, not every one. This sample has about 190,000 clones; roughly 53% occur once, and the top ten carry approximately 12%. This clone was recorded a few times. Its antigen is unidentified. Treatment reported: oral pan-JAK inhibitor, 5-10 mg twice daily. Sampling of alopecia areata patients yielded lesional scalp punch biopsies as well as peripheral blood.

The source material was CD8+ T cells sorted from blood, sampled at week 24, from a patient treated with tofacitinib. The V call is TRBV25-1, the J call TRBJ2-5, with 10 bases identical to TRBD1. The clonotype was recovered from a human donor with alopecia areata. DNA of the CDR3: TGTGCCAGCAGAGGGACTCCGGGACAGGGGAAAGAGACCCAGTACTTC. Residues: CASRGTPGQGKETQYF. Full variable domain (outside the CDR3, taken from reference TRBV25-1 and TRBJ2-5): EADIYQTPRYLVIGTGKKITLECSQTMGHDKMYWYQQDPGMELHLIHYSYGVNSTEKGDLSSESTVSRIRTEHFPLTLESARPSHTSQYLCASRGTPGQGKETQYFGPGTRLLVL.